The clone carrying this T cell receptor (beta chain) was observed a few times. Looked up from germline, CDR1 is LGHDT and CDR2 is YNNKEL (reference sequence). Deletions cut 2 bases from V and 8 bases from J, with 9 bases between. The CDR3 is 13 amino acids. The sample is drawn from a study of blood T cells in healthy people across ages. PCR was performed a second time for about 7 to 11 cycles using a sample-barcoded 5' primer and a J-beta primer mix. MiXCR, applied by TCRdb to the 5' RACE reads, yields one record per CDR3 protein. The table includes 1.4 million or so distinct CDR3 sequences, less than 45% detected once.

The sequence derives from a woman aged 18-29 years in good health. J is TRBJ1-4 and V is TRBV3-1; D remains ambiguous. Sequences were obtained from blood. The CDR3 here is CASSQSDREKLFF. CDR3 sequence (DNA): TGTGCCAGCAGCCAATCGGACCGCGAAAAACTGTTTTTT.